These 17 T cell receptor beta chains were sequenced from one sample in a study of cytomegalovirus exposure and HLA in healthy donors. It was with 60 Vbeta and 13 Jbeta primers that the PCR ran. Profiling relied on immunoSEQ multiplex PCR, and the TCRdb table lists in-frame clones only, not all of them. The sample yields roughly 150,000 clones, around 80% seen once. The specimen was PBMCs. The receptors here all came from a woman between 40 and 55 years old in good health and CMV-seronegative.

This chain links TRBV6-6 with TRBJ2-5; 9 bases fit TRBD2. Germline CDR1 is MNHNY and CDR2 is SVGAGI (reference sequence). This CDR3 has 16 amino acids. Germline trimming cut 6 bases from V and 5 bases from J; bases unmatched to any gene: 13. Written as DNA, the CDR3 is TGTGCCAGCAGCCTAAATAGCGGGGGCCTTGGGGAGACCCAGTACTTC. Protein sequence: CASSLNSGGLGETQYF.

The chain combines TRBV6-5 with TRBJ1-1; possibly TRBD1 for D (5 bases). Germline values: CDR1 MNHEY, CDR2 SVGAGI. The CDR3 runs to 15 residues. Trimming shortened V by 2 bases and J by 0 bases, and 10 bases separated the two germline ends. CDR3: CASSYVQVMNTEAFF. In DNA form, the CDR3 reads TGTGCCAGCAGTTACGTACAGGTCATGAACACTGAAGCTTTCTTT.

V is TRBV10-3 and J is TRBJ2-5; TRBD1 might be the D (5 bases). The DNA end is more similar to TRBJ2-7, so the J call may be wrong. CDR3 length equals 14 residues. Germline CDR1 is ENHRY and CDR2 is SYGVKD. The DNA for the CDR3 is TGTGCCATCAGTGAGAGGGCTAGGGGCTACGAGCAGTACTTC. This translates into CAISERARGYEQYF.

The genes are TRBV11-2 and TRBJ2-3; tentative D call: TRBD2 (7 bases). This CDR3 has 15 residues. Trimming shortened V by 5 bases and J by 4 bases, and 16 bases separated the two germline ends. Germline V gene data show CDR1 as SGHAT and CDR2 as FQNNGV. Here the CDR3 DNA reads TGTGCCAGCAGCCGTCGGGGAGGGGGTCCAGATACGCAGTATTTT. Translated: CASSRRGGGPDTQYF.

The chain joins TRBV5-4 to TRBJ2-1; the match to TRBD2 covers 11 bases. J gave up 4 bases and V 0 bases, and 0 bases lay outside the gene matches. The CDR3 is 15 amino acids. The germline V gene has CDR1 SGHNT and CDR2 YYREEE (reference sequence). The CDR3 DNA reads TGTGCCAGCAGCTTGGCTAGCGGGGGGTACAATGAGCAGTTCTTC. It yields the protein CASSLASGGYNEQFF.

The chain combines TRBV11-2 with TRBJ1-2; the D gene is possibly TRBD1 (6 bases). Germline CDR1 and CDR2: SGHAT and FQNNGV. The CDR3 has 19 amino acids. V lost 8 bases to trimming and J lost 0 bases, with 28 bases between them. This chain's CDR3 is CASRPPVFVRGPTNYGYTF. CDR3 DNA: TGTGCCAGCCGACCGCCGGTCTTCGTCAGGGGCCCGACTAACTATGGCTACACCTTC. The variable domain in full, completed from reference TRBV11-2 and TRBJ1-2, reads EAGVAQSPRYKIIEKRQSVAFWCNPISGHATLYWYQQILGQGPKLLIQFQNNGVVDDSQLPKDRFSAERLKGVDSTLKIQPAKLEDSAVYLCASRPPVFVRGPTNYGYTFGSGTRLTVV.

The chain has TRBV10-3 and TRBJ1-2; D is unresolved. Germline V CDR1 and CDR2: ENHRY, SYGVKD. Trimming cost V 4 bases and J 3 bases, with 12 bases left between them. The CDR3 has 14 residues. The chain's CDR3 is CAISGGSNYYGYTF. The CDR3 coding sequence is TGTGCCATCAGTGGCGGGAGTAATTACTATGGCTACACCTTC.

The rearrangement joins TRBV19 to TRBJ2-2; D might be TRBD1 (6 bases). With 5 bases removed from V and 0 bases from J, the gap between germline ends came to 16 bases. The length of the CDR3 is 17 residues. The germline CDR1 and CDR2 sequences are LNHDA and SQIVND (reference sequence). CDR3 protein: CASSPPADSANTGELFF. The CDR3 coding sequence is TGTGCCAGTAGTCCCCCGGCGGACAGCGCGAACACCGGGGAGCTGTTTTTT.

The genes are TRBV10-1 and TRBJ1-5; 7 bases agree with TRBD1. The CDR3 spans 21 residues. V lost 0 bases to trimming and J lost 0 bases; unmatched junction nucleotides: 17. Germline V gives CDR1 WNHNN, CDR2 SYGVQD (reference sequence). CDR3 nucleotides: TGCGCCAGCAGTGAGTCGAAAAGCCACGACAGGGTGAAGAATAGCAATCAGCCCCAGCATTTT. Protein sequence: CASSESKSHDRVKNSNQPQHF.

This sequence joins TRBV6-1 and TRBJ2-7, with a tentative D call TRBD1 (5 bases). V was clipped by 10 bases and J by 6 bases, with 19 bases between them. The CDR3 runs to 13 residues. Germline V lookup: CDR1 MNHNS, CDR2 SASEGT. The CDR3 DNA is TGTGCCACCAAGTCACGGGCTACAGGCGAGCAGTACTTC. Translated, it gives CATKSRATGEQYF.

The chain carries TRBV19 and TRBJ1-3; D uncertain. V lost 8 bases to trimming and J lost 0 bases, with 11 bases between them. Germline values: CDR1 LNHDA, CDR2 SQIVND (reference sequence). This CDR3 is built from 14 residues. DNA of the CDR3: TGTGCCAGTTATGACATACGCTCTGGAAACACCATATATTTT. This gives the protein CASYDIRSGNTIYF.

The chain couples TRBV5-1 to TRBJ2-7; possible D gene TRBD2, 6 bases. CDR3 length: 14 amino acids. Looked up from germline, CDR1 is SGHRS and CDR2 is YFSETQ. V gave up 5 bases and J gave up 5 bases, with 17 bases separating them. CDR3 bases: TGCGCCAGCAGTCAATACGGGGGTTTCGACGAGCAGTACTTC. Translating gives CASSQYGGFDEQYF.

This chain connects TRBV6-5 to TRBJ2-3; possible D gene TRBD1, 6 bases. V lost 7 bases and J 4 bases, leaving 18 bases between the germline ends. Germline V gene sequence: CDR1 MNHEY, CDR2 SVGAGI. This CDR3 has 15 amino acids. The CDR3 spells CASNNPQGRSDTQYF. DNA of the CDR3: TGTGCCAGCAACAACCCACAGGGTCGTTCAGATACGCAGTATTTT.

This clone has a single count. V usage is TRBV27 and J usage is TRBJ2-3, with TRBD2 matching 11 bases. Germline trimming cut 4 bases from V and 5 bases from J; bases unmatched to any gene: 8. The V gene's germline CDR1 is MNHEY and CDR2 SMNVEV (reference sequence). The CDR3 is 16 residues long. CDR3 amino acids: CASSSLAGGPRDTQYF. Here the CDR3 DNA reads TGTGCCAGCAGTTCTTTAGCGGGAGGGCCGAGAGATACGCAGTATTTT.

In its sample, this clone was seen once. The CDR3 is CASGRSSYEQYF. The CDR3 coding sequence is TGTGCCAGCGGAAGGAGCTCCTACGAGCAGTACTTC. This chain uses TRBV6-6 with TRBJ2-7; D remains unclear. This CDR3 spans 12 amino acids. The V gene's germline CDR1 is MNHNY and CDR2 SVGAGI (reference sequence). V lost 8 bases and J 0 bases, leaving 8 bases between the germline ends.

J is TRBJ1-5 and V is TRBV4-2, with 8 bases aligning to TRBD1. Germline lookup yields CDR1 LGHNA and CDR2 YNFKEQ. The ends lost 3 bases at V and 0 bases at J; junction bases unmatched: 7. This CDR3 spans 17 amino acids. Here the CDR3 reads CASSHSGGPNSNQPQHF. The CDR3 DNA reads TGTGCCAGCAGCCATTCAGGGGGCCCCAATAGCAATCAGCCCCAGCATTTT.

The chain links TRBV7-2 to TRBJ2-1; TRBD2 matches 7 bases. The CDR3 covers 15 residues. Germline V gene lookup returns CDR1 SGHTA and CDR2 FQGNSA. V was clipped by 6 bases and J by 6 bases; unmatched bases: 11. In DNA form, the CDR3 reads TGTGCCAGCAGGACCTCCAGCGGACTAGTCAATGAGCAGTTCTTC. Encoded protein: CASRTSSGLVNEQFF. Using reference TRBV7-2 and TRBJ2-1 for the parts outside the CDR3, the full variable domain is GAGVSQSPSNKVTEKGKDVELRCDPISGHTALYWYRQSLGQGLEFLIYFQGNSAPDKSGLPSDRFSAERTGGSVSTLTIQRTQQEDSAVYLCASRTSSGLVNEQFFGPGTRLTVL.